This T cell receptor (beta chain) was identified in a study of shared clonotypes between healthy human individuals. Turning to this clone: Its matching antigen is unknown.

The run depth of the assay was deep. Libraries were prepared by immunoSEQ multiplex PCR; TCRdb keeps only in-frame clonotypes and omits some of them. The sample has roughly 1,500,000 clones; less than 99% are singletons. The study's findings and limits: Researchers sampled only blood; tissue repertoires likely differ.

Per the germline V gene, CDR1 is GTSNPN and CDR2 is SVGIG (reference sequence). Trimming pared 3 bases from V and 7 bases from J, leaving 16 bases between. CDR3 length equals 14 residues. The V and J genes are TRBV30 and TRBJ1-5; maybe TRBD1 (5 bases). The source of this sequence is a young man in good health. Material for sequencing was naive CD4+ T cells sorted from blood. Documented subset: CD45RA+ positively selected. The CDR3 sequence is CAWRRPGREQPQHF. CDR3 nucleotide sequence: TGTGCCTGGAGACGCCCAGGGAGAGAGCAGCCCCAGCATTTT.